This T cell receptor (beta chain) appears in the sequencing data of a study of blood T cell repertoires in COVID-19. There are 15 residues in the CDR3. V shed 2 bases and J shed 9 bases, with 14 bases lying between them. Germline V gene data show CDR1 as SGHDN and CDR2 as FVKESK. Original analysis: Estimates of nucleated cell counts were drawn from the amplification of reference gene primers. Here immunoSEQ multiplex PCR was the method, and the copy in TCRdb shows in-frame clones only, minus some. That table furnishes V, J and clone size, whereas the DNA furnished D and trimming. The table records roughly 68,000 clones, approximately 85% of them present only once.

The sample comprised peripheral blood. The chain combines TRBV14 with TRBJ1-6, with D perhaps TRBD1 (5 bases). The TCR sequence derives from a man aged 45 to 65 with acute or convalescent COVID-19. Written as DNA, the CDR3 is TGTGCCAGCAGCCAATCAGTGGGACTTAGTTCACCCCTCCACTTT. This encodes CASSQSVGLSSPLHF. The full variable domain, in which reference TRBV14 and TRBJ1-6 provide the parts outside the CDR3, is EAGVTQFPSHSVIEKGQTVTLRCDPISGHDNLYWYRRVMGKEIKFLLHFVKESKQDESGMPNNRFLAERTGGTYSTLKVQPAELEDSGVYFCASSQSVGLSSPLHFGNGTRLTVT.